The 30 T cell receptor beta chains presented below share a single source sample, sequenced in a study of molecular identifiers for immune sequencing clone quantification (dated by TCRdb to 2017 to 2018). The library was produced with PCR. Sequenced using an Illumina HiSeq 4000. TCRdb itself trimmed the public reads at Q25 with fastp, ran MiXCR and retained productive beta chains. Entries that share a CDR3 protein sequence are merged under the most common genes and DNA. The sample includes 300,000 to 400,000 distinct CDR3 sequences, with 20% to 25% observed a single time. Roughly 0.86% of the sample is held by the ten biggest clonotypes. The sequencing sample was made of naive CD8+ T cells from blood, with Jurkat cell RNA spiked in. What this sample's cell subset or site label stands for: FACS-sorted CD8+CD4-CCR7+CD45RA+ naive T cells. All receptors come from a human donor in good health. Some libraries in this study had Jurkat cell RNA spiked in.

A remark on this clonotype: A read error may be the cause here, since a much bigger clone is one base away. The V and J genes are TRBV6-5 and TRBJ2-1; D might be TRBD2 (5 bases). Germline V gene sequence: CDR1 MNHEY, CDR2 SVGAGI. V dropped 9 bases and J dropped 4 bases, with 16 bases sitting between them. This CDR3 is 14 amino acids long. Here the CDR3 DNA reads TGTGCCAGTTCAAGCGTGGGCGGGTACAATGAGCAGTTCTTC. Residues: CASSSVGGYNEQFF.

This clonotype occurred a few times. The V call is TRBV29-1, the J call TRBJ2-7; D is perhaps TRBD2 (5 bases). Germline-derived CDR1 and CDR2 are SQVTM and ANQGSEA. V shed 7 bases and J shed 2 bases, with 12 bases lying between them. The CDR3 is 12 residues long. This CDR3 is CSAIGEAYEQYF. Here the CDR3 DNA reads TGCAGCGCCATCGGGGAAGCCTACGAGCAGTACTTC.

V gene TRBV24-1 combines with J gene TRBJ2-1, with D perhaps being TRBD1 or TRBD2 (6 bases each). In germline, CDR1 is KGHDR, CDR2 SFDVKD. This CDR3 has 12 residues. V was clipped by 7 bases and J by 8 bases, with 11 bases between them. CDR3 region: CATRGGPYEQFF. In DNA form, the CDR3 reads TGTGCCACCAGGGGGGGCCCCTATGAGCAGTTCTTC.

This sequence joins TRBV30 and TRBJ2-4; weak D call: TRBD1 (5 bases). Germline CDR1 and CDR2: GTSNPN and SVGIG (reference sequence). The CDR3 sequence is 15 residues long. Trimming took 2 bases from V and 0 from J, leaving 11 bases between them. The CDR3 DNA follows: TGTGCCTGGAGTTTTCAGGGAACAGCCAAAAACATTCAGTACTTC. Translating it yields CAWSFQGTAKNIQYF.

This clonotype was recorded at least ten times. The CDR3 sequence: CASSTDPTETYEQYF. For the CDR3, the DNA is TGCGCCAGCAGCACCGACCCGACAGAAACCTACGAGCAGTACTTC. This sequence joins TRBV5-1 and TRBJ2-7; a weak D match, TRBD1 (5 bases). Trimming took off 4 bases at V and 2 bases at J, with 16 bases between the two ends. Germline CDR1 is SGHRS and CDR2 is YFSETQ. This CDR3 has 15 amino acids.

This clonotype appeared many times. The chain combines TRBV28 with TRBJ2-3; D uncertain. There are 16 residues in the CDR3. Germline V gene data show CDR1 as MDHEN and CDR2 as SYDVKM. The V gene lost 1 base and the J gene lost 0 bases, with 11 bases spanning the gap. The CDR3 DNA sequence: TGTGCCAGCAGTTTATATCCGGGTTCCAGCACAGATACGCAGTATTTT. Translating gives CASSLYPGSSTDTQYF. Variable domain in full (rest from reference TRBV28 and TRBJ2-3): DVKVTQSSRYLVKRTGEKVFLECVQDMDHENMFWYRQDPGLGLRLIYFSYDVKMKEKGDIPEGYSVSREKKERFSLILESASTNQTSMYLCASSLYPGSSTDTQYFGPGTRLTVL.

This clonotype was detected only a few times. This chain connects TRBV6-2 or TRBV6-3 to TRBJ2-7; a possible D gene is TRBD2 (6 bases). The ends were cut back, 7 bases at V and 5 bases at J, with 21 bases in the middle. The CDR3 is 15 residues long. Germline V gene data show CDR1 as MNHEY and CDR2 as SVGEGT. CDR3 DNA: TGTGCCAGCACCCATGCCCGGCTAGCGCGGGACGAGCAGTACTTC. It codes for CASTHARLARDEQYF.

In this sample, this clonotype turned up a few times. The V and J genes are TRBV10-3 and TRBJ2-5; 9 bases match TRBD1. The length of the CDR3 is 15 residues. CDR1 is ENHRY, CDR2 SYGVKD, per germline. Germline trimming cut 3 bases from V and 3 bases from J; bases unmatched to any gene: 5. The CDR3 spells CAISEKRTGEETQYF. For the CDR3, the DNA is TGTGCCATCAGTGAAAAAAGGACAGGGGAAGAGACCCAGTACTTC.

There are many counts of this clonotype. The chain has TRBV6-6 and TRBJ2-5; the D call may be TRBD1 or TRBD2 (6 bases each). Germline lookup yields CDR1 MNHNY and CDR2 SVGAGI (reference sequence). The CDR3 sequence is 16 residues long. Trimming cost V 6 bases and J 5 bases, with 22 bases left between them. The CDR3 region has the DNA TGTGCCAGCAGAGGGGGAGGCGTAATGTCGGGGGAGACCCAGTACTTC. Its translation: CASRGGGVMSGETQYF.

The table lists this clonotype with many counts. The rearrangement joins TRBV4-3 to TRBJ2-7; 11 nucleotides match TRBD1. J was trimmed by 3 bases and V by 0 bases; bases with no gene match: 4. The germline V gene has CDR1 LGHNA and CDR2 YSLEER. The length of the CDR3 is 16 residues. CDR3 protein: CASSQDTGTGGYEQYF. Written as DNA, the CDR3 is TGCGCCAGCAGCCAAGACACCGGGACAGGGGGCTACGAGCAGTACTTC.

This clonotype appeared many times. The chain uses TRBV9 and TRBJ2-5; 9 nucleotides line up with TRBD1. Unmatched junction bases numbered 4, after V lost 4 bases and J lost 3 bases. CDR1 is SGDLS and CDR2 is YYNGEE in the germline V gene. CDR3 length equals 14 residues. The CDR3 sequence: CASSPGTGKETQYF. The CDR3 region has the DNA TGTGCCAGCAGCCCGGGGACAGGGAAAGAGACCCAGTACTTC.

J is TRBJ2-1 and V is TRBV27; TRBD2 is a possible D gene (7 bases). The CDR3 has 13 residues. V was pared by 9 bases and J by 2 bases, with 11 bases between. The germline CDR1 and CDR2 sequences are MNHEY and SMNVEV (reference sequence). CDR3: CASGGATYNEQFF. CDR3 nucleotide sequence: TGTGCCAGTGGGGGGGCCACCTACAATGAGCAGTTCTTC.

This clonotype was seen at least ten times. V gene TRBV6-5 combines with J gene TRBJ2-5; TRBD2 is a possible D gene (6 bases). The ends were cut back, 4 bases at V and 7 bases at J, with 13 bases in the middle. This CDR3 region has 13 residues. Germline assignment: CDR1 MNHEY and CDR2 SVGAGI. CDR3 residues: CASSLTRLGTQYF. CDR3 coding DNA: TGTGCCAGCAGTTTGACTAGACTTGGGACCCAGTACTTC.

The sample holds many counts of this clonotype. The chain uses TRBV6-5 and TRBJ2-1, with 11 bases fitting TRBD1. Germline-derived CDR1 and CDR2 are MNHEY and SVGAGI. V shed 4 bases, J shed 8 bases, and the junction held 10 bases outside the gene matches. This CDR3 spans 16 amino acids. CDR3 sequence: CASSFSPGQGVDEQFF. The CDR3 DNA reads TGTGCCAGCAGTTTCAGCCCGGGACAGGGGGTTGATGAGCAGTTCTTC.

This clonotype occurred many times. The chain links TRBV5-1 to TRBJ2-3; D possibly corresponds to TRBD1 (5 bases). CDR3 length: 15 amino acids. V was cut by 0 bases and J by 2 bases, with 10 bases left in between. Germline V gene data show CDR1 as SGHRS and CDR2 as YFSETQ. The CDR3 spells CASSLEAGLTDTQYF. CDR3 coding DNA: TGCGCCAGCAGCTTGGAGGCAGGGCTCACAGATACGCAGTATTTT.

A few counts support this clonotype. The genes are TRBV3-1 and TRBJ2-3; 8 positions match TRBD2. The CDR3 consists of 16 residues. Germline loops: CDR1 LGHDT, CDR2 YNNKEL (reference sequence). Trimming removed 5 bases from V and 0 bases from J; junction bases left unmatched: 7. As DNA, the CDR3 is TGTGCCAGCAGCTTACGGACTAGCCCTAGCACAGATACGCAGTATTTT. It is translated as CASSLRTSPSTDTQYF.

This clonotype came up many times. The chain joins TRBV27 to TRBJ2-3; a possible D gene is TRBD2 (5 bases). V was pared by 5 bases and J by 0 bases, with 18 bases between. The CDR3 totals 17 residues. Looked up from germline, CDR1 is MNHEY and CDR2 is SMNVEV (reference sequence). The CDR3 reads CASSPLPLRESTDTQYF. The CDR3 DNA follows: TGTGCCAGCAGTCCCCTGCCTTTGAGGGAGAGCACAGATACGCAGTATTTT.

Worth noting for this clonotype: One end of the junction fails to match germline, which may point to a read error. The chain recombines TRBV27 with TRBJ1-2; no reliable D call. The CDR3 length is 15 residues. Per the germline V gene, CDR1 is MNHEY and CDR2 is SMNVEV (reference sequence). The CDR3 nucleotides are TGTGCCAGCAGTTTATCTTTTGCGGGGAACTATGACTACACCTTC. Its protein product is CASSLSFAGNYDYTF.

Comments on this clonotype: Given a much more abundant clone one base away, this may be a read error. This chain connects TRBV6-5 to TRBJ2-5; the D call may be TRBD1 or TRBD2 (5 bases each). Germline-derived CDR1 and CDR2 are MNHEY and SVGAGI. Trimming stripped 2 bases from V and 5 bases from J, with 12 bases between. This CDR3 contains 14 residues. The CDR3 sequence: CASSYPGPHETQYF. CDR3 nucleotide sequence: TGTGCCAGCAGTTACCCGGGGCCCCATGAGACCCAGTACTTC.

Worth noting for this clonotype: This may stem from a read error, because a much larger clone lies one nucleotide away. J is TRBJ1-1 and V is TRBV28; D might be TRBD1 (5 bases). Trimming removed 2 bases at V and 4 bases at J, with 11 bases between. From germline, CDR1 is MDHEN and CDR2 SYDVKM. CDR3 length: 14 residues. CDR3: CASSLRQMSTEAFF. The DNA of the CDR3 is TGTGCCAGCAGTTTAAGACAGATGAGCACTGAAGCTTTCTTT.

This clonotype was seen at least ten times. This rearrangement joins TRBV6-5 to TRBJ2-7; D gene ambiguous. CDR1 is MNHEY, CDR2 SVGAGI, per germline. The ends were cut back, 4 bases at V and 7 bases at J, with 17 bases in the middle. CDR3 length: 14 amino acids. For the CDR3, the DNA is TGTGCCAGCAGTTCCGGGCTGGGCTCTTGGGAGCAGTACTTC. This sequence encodes CASSSGLGSWEQYF.

This clonotype showed up many times. J is TRBJ2-3 and V is TRBV2, with TRBD2 identical over 7 bases. CDR1 is SNHLY and CDR2 is FYNNEI in the germline V gene. The CDR3 sequence is 14 residues long. Trimming at V came to 11 bases and at J to 4 bases, leaving 12 bases not matched to a gene. Here the CDR3 DNA reads TGTGCCCTAATGATGGCGGGGGAATCAGATACGCAGTATTTT. It codes for CALMMAGESDTQYF.

This clonotype was observed a few times. J is TRBJ2-7 and V is TRBV5-1, with D possibly matching TRBD1 (6 bases). Trimming removed 1 base from V and 2 bases from J, with 13 bases in between. The germline V gene has CDR1 SGHRS and CDR2 YFSETQ. CDR3 length: 15 amino acids. This chain's CDR3 is CASSLKDRPTYEQYF. As DNA, the CDR3 is TGCGCCAGCAGCTTGAAGGACAGACCTACCTACGAGCAGTACTTC.

This clonotype was observed once. One junction end does not reproduce the germline sequence, and a read error may be involved. The rearrangement joins TRBV27 to TRBJ2-4; a possible D gene is TRBD2 (5 bases). The germline V gene has CDR1 MNHEY and CDR2 SMNVEV (reference sequence). The CDR3 has 13 amino acids. CDR3 region: CASSLAQKNIRYF. As DNA, the CDR3 is TGTGCCAGCTCCCTAGCCCAGAAAAACATTCGGTACTTC.

With regard to this clonotype: The conserved phenylalanine or tryptophan is not found at the CDR3 terminus, so this likely reflects a read error. V usage is TRBV7-6 and J usage is TRBJ2-3, with TRBD2 as a possible D gene (6 bases). CDR3 length equals 14 residues. The germline V gene encodes CDR1 SGHVS and CDR2 FNYEAQ. Trimming took 0 bases from V and 6 from J, leaving 10 bases between them. The CDR3 nucleotides read TGTGCCAGCAGCTTAGCGGCTAGCGAGGATACGCAGTATCTT. Translating it yields CASSLAASEDTQYL.

The gene calls are TRBV6-2 or TRBV6-3 and TRBJ2-7, with 9 positions matching TRBD1. The V and J ends lost 6 bases and 2 bases, in that order; junction bases with no gene match: 17. This CDR3 is built from 18 residues. Germline-derived CDR1 and CDR2 are MNHEY and SVGEGT. The CDR3: CASSSPGQGVWPPYEQYF. CDR3 bases: TGTGCCAGCAGCAGCCCGGGACAGGGTGTTTGGCCCCCCTACGAGCAGTACTTC.

This sequence joins TRBV10-3 and TRBJ2-3, with no clear D. There are 15 residues in the CDR3. CDR1 and CDR2 (germline): ENHRY, SYGVKD. The ends were cut back, 5 bases at V and 2 bases at J, with 14 bases in the middle. CDR3 nucleotide sequence: TGTGCCATCAGTCAGCGATCGAGCCCCACAGATACGCAGTATTTT. This encodes CAISQRSSPTDTQYF.

This clonotype was found a few times. The chain carries TRBV9 and TRBJ1-1; the D gene is possibly TRBD1 (5 bases). The germline CDR1 and CDR2 sequences are SGDLS and YYNGEE. Trimming stripped 4 bases from V and 3 bases from J, with 16 bases between. The CDR3 runs 15 residues. CDR3 nucleotide sequence: TGTGCCAGCAGCCCCTGGACCCTAGGGGACACTGAAGCTTTCTTT. Translated: CASSPWTLGDTEAFF.

The count of this clonotype is one. One junction end does not reproduce the germline sequence, and a read error may be involved. This chain connects TRBV5-1 to TRBJ2-7; no clear D gene. The germline CDR1 and CDR2 sequences are SGHRS and YFSETQ. This CDR3 contains 13 residues. The CDR3 sequence is CASGLGSSYEQYF. In DNA form, the CDR3 reads TGCGCCAGCGGCTTGGGCAGCTCCTACGAGCAGTACTTC.

Comments on this clonotype: At one end the junction does not follow the germline gene, possibly because of a read error. The chain joins TRBV6-5 to TRBJ1-1, with 7 positions matching TRBD1. Germline V gives CDR1 MNHEY, CDR2 SVGAGI. The CDR3 has 14 amino acids. The CDR3 DNA follows: TGTGCCAGCAGACCCAGAGACAGGGTGACTGACGCTTTCTTT. This encodes CASRPRDRVTDAFF.